A selection of T cell receptor beta chains follows, all from one sample in a study of response to subunit inactivated influenza vaccine. In TCRdb, the RT-PCR reads were re-called with MiXCR into one record per CDR3 protein. The repertoire holds hundreds of thousands of distinct CDR3 sequences, with approximately 10% as singletons. This material consisted of PBMCs from blood, taken on the day of vaccination. The receptors shown here come from a man over 45 who received an inactivated influenza vaccine. Each CDR3 is given with its conserved first and last residue. A D gene is named only where the DNA matches it firmly. Clone size is shown for a subset of rows, as once, few, many or a class of expanded clone.

CDR3 protein: CASRFTGRTFSGANVLTF
CDR3 DNA: TGCGCCAGCAGGTTTACAGGGCGGACCTTCTCTGGGGCCAACGTCCTGACTTTC
CDR3 length: 18
clone size: few
J gene: TRBJ2-6
D gene: .
V gene: TRBV5-1

CDR3 protein: CASSHFGGNYEQYF
CDR3 DNA: TGCGCCAGCAGCCATTTTGGAGGCAATTACGAGCAGTACTTC
CDR3 length: 14
clone size: .
J gene: TRBJ2-7
D gene: .
V gene: TRBV4-1

CDR3 protein: CASSMDRIEETQYF
CDR3 DNA: TGCGCCAGCAGCATGGACAGGATCGAGGAGACCCAGTACTTC
CDR3 length: 14
clone size: few
J gene: TRBJ2-5
D gene: TRBD1
V gene: TRBV5-1

CDR3 protein: CASSLGLASPRYNEQFF
CDR3 DNA: TGTGCCAGCAGTCTAGGACTAGCGTCTCCTCGGTACAATGAGCAGTTCTTC
CDR3 length: 17
clone size: .
J gene: TRBJ2-1
D gene: TRBD2
V gene: TRBV7-2

CDR3 protein: CATRTGSTDTQYF
CDR3 DNA: TGTGCCACCCGAACAGGTAGCACAGATACGCAGTATTTT
CDR3 length: 13
clone size: few
J gene: TRBJ2-3
D gene: .
V gene: TRBV6-2/TRBV6-3

CDR3 protein: CASSLAGGFSGANVLTF
CDR3 DNA: TGTGCCAGCAGCTTAGCGGGAGGGTTCTCTGGGGCCAACGTCCTGACTTTC
CDR3 length: 17
clone size: .
J gene: TRBJ2-6
D gene: TRBD2
V gene: TRBV7-8

CDR3 protein: CASSSGTLSYNEQFF
CDR3 DNA: TGTGCCAGCAGTTCCGGGACACTCTCTTACAATGAGCAGTTCTTC
CDR3 length: 15
clone size: .
J gene: TRBJ2-1
D gene: .
V gene: TRBV6-5

CDR3 protein: CASSYSGVANTGELFF
CDR3 DNA: TGTGCCAGCAGTTACTCAGGAGTCGCGAACACCGGGGAGCTGTTTTTT
CDR3 length: 16
clone size: .
J gene: TRBJ2-2
D gene: .
V gene: TRBV6-2/TRBV6-3

CDR3 protein: CASSTSSETQYF
CDR3 DNA: TGTGCCAGCTCGACTAGTTCGGAGACCCAGTACTTC
CDR3 length: 12
clone size: few
J gene: TRBJ2-5
D gene: .
V gene: TRBV19

CDR3 protein: CASSIGWDTQYF
CDR3 DNA: TGCGCCAGCAGCATTGGCTGGGATACGCAGTATTTT
CDR3 length: 12
clone size: .
J gene: TRBJ2-3
D gene: .
V gene: TRBV5-1

CDR3 protein: CASSFSGGGFEQYF
CDR3 DNA: TGTGCCAGCAGTTTTAGCGGGGGGGGTTTCGAGCAGTACTTC
CDR3 length: 14
clone size: .
J gene: TRBJ2-7
D gene: TRBD2
V gene: TRBV12-3/TRBV12-4

CDR3 protein: CASSQEPTDTQYF
CDR3 DNA: TGTGCCAGCAGCCAAGAGCCCACGGATACGCAGTATTTT
CDR3 length: 13
clone size: few
J gene: TRBJ2-3
D gene: .
V gene: TRBV4-2

CDR3 protein: CASSPNQGDTQYF
CDR3 DNA: TGTGCCAGCTCACCGAACCAGGGGGATACGCAGTATTTT
CDR3 length: 13
clone size: few
J gene: TRBJ2-3
D gene: .
V gene: TRBV18

CDR3 protein: CSATDRGNEQFF
CDR3 DNA: TGCAGTGCCACGGACAGGGGGAATGAGCAGTTCTTC
CDR3 length: 12
clone size: .
J gene: TRBJ2-1
D gene: TRBD1
V gene: TRBV20-1

CDR3 protein: CASRRDISYEQYF
CDR3 DNA: TGCGCCAGCAGAAGGGACATATCCTACGAGCAGTACTTC
CDR3 length: 13
clone size: few
J gene: TRBJ2-7
D gene: .
V gene: TRBV5-1

CDR3 protein: CSAMSSGPSIYEQYF
CDR3 DNA: TGCAGTGCGATGTCGTCGGGACCATCCATCTACGAGCAGTACTTC
CDR3 length: 15
clone size: few
J gene: TRBJ2-7
D gene: .
V gene: TRBV20-1

CDR3 protein: CASSFHRDTQYF
CDR3 DNA: TGTGCCAGCAGCTTCCATAGAGATACGCAGTATTTT
CDR3 length: 12
clone size: few
J gene: TRBJ2-3
D gene: .
V gene: TRBV7-9